Listed here are 8 T cell receptor beta chains from one sample, sequenced in a study of T cell repertoires in cytomegalovirus infection. Antigens of these TCRs are unknown. TCRdb called the reads again in MiXCR, with one record for every CDR3 protein. The data hold about 830,000 distinct CDR3 sequences, with 32% observed a single time. Sequencing used cultured CD8+ T cells from PBMCs, obtained from culture after CMV antigen stimulation. The receptor set was obtained from a human donor in good health (CMV status not recorded). Some clones in this sample may be carry-over from other donors' samples.

The rearrangement uses TRBV6-2 or TRBV6-3 and TRBJ2-2; D remains ambiguous. The CDR3 is 13 amino acids. Trimming removed 7 bases at V and 3 bases at J, with 9 bases between. The germline V gene encodes CDR1 MNHEY and CDR2 SVGEGT. The CDR3 DNA is TGTGCCAGCAATAAGTGGGACACCGGGGAGCTGTTTTTT. It is translated as CASNKWDTGELFF.

The chain combines TRBV12-3 or TRBV12-4 with TRBJ1-1, with D unresolved. V was cut by 6 bases and J by 7 bases, with 15 bases left in between. This CDR3 has 13 amino acids. Written as DNA, the CDR3 is TGTGCCAGCAGGTCCTGGGAGGATAATGAAGCTTTCTTT. It yields the protein CASRSWEDNEAFF.

Turning to this clonotype: Just one base apart from a much larger clone, this may be a read error. The rearrangement joins TRBV12-3 or TRBV12-4 to TRBJ1-1; D unresolved. The CDR3 loop spans 18 amino acids. Trimming removed 1 base at V and 4 bases at J, with 22 bases between. Here the CDR3 reads CASSLVLSETLGSTEAFF. CDR3 nucleotides: TGTGCCAGCAGTTTAGTACTCTCCGAGACCCTAGGGAGCACTGAAGCTTTCTTT.

This rearrangement joins TRBV6-6 to TRBJ2-7; 8 bases line up with TRBD1. The V and J ends lost 2 bases and 1 base, in that order; junction bases with no gene match: 4. The CDR3 runs 15 residues. Germline V CDR1 and CDR2: MNHNY, SVGAGI (reference sequence). The CDR3 is CASSYGGQDSYEQYF. CDR3 in DNA: TGTGCCAGCAGTTACGGGGGACAGGATTCCTACGAGCAGTACTTC.

This clonotype was seen only a few times. This rearrangement joins TRBV2 to TRBJ1-5; TRBD1 matches at 10 bases. V gave up 3 bases and J gave up 5 bases; unmatched junction bases: 7. The V gene's germline CDR1 is SNHLY and CDR2 FYNNEI. This CDR3 is 16 amino acids long. CDR3 sequence: CASSDLGQGIDQPQHF. As DNA, the CDR3 is TGTGCCAGCAGTGACCTGGGACAGGGGATTGATCAGCCCCAGCATTTT.

The chain joins TRBV6-1 to TRBJ1-5, with D unresolved. The CDR3 runs to 15 residues. Germline V gene lookup returns CDR1 MNHNS and CDR2 SASEGT. Trimming removed 1 base at V and 4 bases at J, with 11 bases between. CDR3: CASSEGTGRNQPQHF. The DNA of the CDR3 is TGTGCCAGCAGTGAAGGGACTGGGAGGAATCAGCCCCAGCATTTT.

This clonotype turned up a few times. This chain joins TRBV27 and TRBJ1-1; D gene ambiguous. The germline CDR1 and CDR2 sequences are MNHEY and SMNVEV (reference sequence). The CDR3 loop spans 14 amino acids. The V and J ends lost 5 bases and 4 bases respectively, with 14 bases between them. In DNA form, the CDR3 reads TGTGCCAGCAGTCTAGCCTCAGGAAGCACTGAAGCTTTCTTT. Protein sequence: CASSLASGSTEAFF.

The chain employs TRBV7-2 and TRBJ2-1; TRBD2 aligns across 10 bases. Losses at the gene ends were 1 base for V and 0 bases for J; bases not matched to a gene: 3. The CDR3 is 17 amino acids. The germline CDR1 and CDR2 sequences are SGHTA and FQGNSA. The CDR3: CASSLVPSGGSYNEQFF. Written as DNA, the CDR3 is TGTGCCAGCAGCTTAGTACCTAGCGGGGGCTCCTACAATGAGCAGTTCTTC.